What follows are 5 T cell receptor beta chains derived from one specimen sequenced in a study of Ad26.COV2.S vaccination and SARS-CoV-2 variants. Some clones are missing from TCRdb's copy, which holds only in-frame ones; the method was immunoSEQ multiplex PCR. Of approximately 480,000 clones listed, around 90% are singletons. Treatment given: around 19 received Ad26.COV2.S at low or high dose, single or two shots; about 5 received placebo; per-sample allocation not given. Following the first vaccine or placebo injection, samples were taken on day 63. The material was peripheral blood, obtained in a trial of Ad26.COV2.S vaccine versus placebo. The receptors shown here come from a person between 18 and 65 years old who received the Ad26.COV2.S COVID-19 vaccine or a placebo.

The chain joins TRBV28 to TRBJ2-3, with TRBD2 identical over 8 bases. Germline lookup yields CDR1 MDHEN and CDR2 SYDVKM. This CDR3 comprises 14 residues. Trimming cost V 6 bases and J 3 bases; bases outside gene matches: 5. CDR3 sequence: CASSTGLVTDTQYF. DNA for the CDR3: TGTGCCAGCAGCACGGGACTAGTGACAGATACGCAGTATTTT.

This clone was detected ten times or more. The same CDR3 also results from other DNA sequences found in this sample. The chain combines TRBV18 with TRBJ1-1; unclear D gene. This CDR3 is built from 13 residues. Looked up from germline, CDR1 is KGHSH and CDR2 is LQKENI. Between the trimmed V and J ends, which lost 2 bases and 1 base, there was a span of 5 bases. For the CDR3, the DNA is TGTGCCAGCTCACCATCCGGGAACACTGAAGCTTTCTTT. This encodes CASSPSGNTEAFF.

This clone has just one count. The chain recombines TRBV7-3 with TRBJ1-1; the D is unclear. This CDR3 is 14 amino acids long. The V gene lost 8 bases and the J gene lost 6 bases, with 19 bases spanning the gap. CDR1 is SGHTA and CDR2 is FQGTGA in the germline V gene. The CDR3 spells CASRFSPVEAEAFF. DNA for the CDR3: TGTGCCAGCCGGTTCTCGCCGGTTGAGGCTGAAGCTTTCTTT.

The chain couples TRBV6-5 to TRBJ2-7, with a tentative D call TRBD2 (5 bases). The ends were cut back, 10 bases at V and 1 base at J, with 11 bases in the middle. The CDR3 totals 12 residues. Looked up from germline, CDR1 is MNHEY and CDR2 is SVGAGI. CDR3 bases: TGTGCCACCGCGGGCCTTTCCTACGAGCAGTACTTC. Its protein is CATAGLSYEQYF.

This clone was seen a single time. The CDR3 DNA reads TGTGCCAGCATGTGCGCCGGGACTAGCGGACAGTCCTACGAGCAGTACTTC. Its translation: CASMCAGTSGQSYEQYF. V usage is TRBV3-1 (or the pseudogene TRBV3-2) and J usage is TRBJ2-7; TRBD2 aligns across 11 bases. Germline V gene data show CDR1 as LGHDT and CDR2 as YNNKEL (reference sequence). This CDR3 contains 17 residues. V gave up 7 bases and J gave up 1 base; unmatched junction bases: 12.